Listed here are 25 T cell receptor beta chains from one sample, sequenced in a study of blood T cell repertoires in COVID-19. This table comes from immunoSEQ multiplex PCR, and its TCRdb copy is limited to in-frame clones, with some not included. The repertoire holds around 40,000 clones, with around 90% as singletons. Source material: peripheral blood. Receptors were obtained from a man between 45 and 60 years old with active COVID-19.

The rearrangement uses TRBV7-3 and TRBJ2-3; the match to TRBD2 covers 12 bases. CDR3 length: 16 amino acids. V lost 1 base to trimming and J lost 5 bases; unmatched junction nucleotides: 4. Looked up from germline, CDR1 is SGHTA and CDR2 is FQGTGA. The chain's CDR3 is CASSLRLAGDGDTQYF. For the CDR3, the DNA is TGTGCCAGCAGCTTAAGACTAGCGGGAGACGGAGATACGCAGTATTTT.

V usage is TRBV5-8 and J usage is TRBJ2-3; no definite D call. This CDR3 contains 17 residues. Germline values: CDR1 SGHTS, CDR2 YDEGEE. V was cut by 0 bases and J by 0 bases, with 14 bases left in between. The CDR3 DNA is TGTGCCAGCAGCTTGGCCCGGGTTTCCACTAGCACAGATACGCAGTATTTT. Its protein product is CASSLARVSTSTDTQYF.

This chain uses TRBV4-2 with TRBJ2-3, with 14 positions matching TRBD2. The CDR3 loop spans 16 amino acids. Germline V CDR1 and CDR2: LGHNA, YNFKEQ. The J segment lost 3 bases and the V segment lost 1 base, leaving 0 bases of the junction unmatched. This CDR3 is CASSQGLAGGTDTQYF. Here the CDR3 DNA reads TGTGCCAGCAGCCAAGGACTAGCGGGAGGGACAGATACGCAGTATTTT.

V usage is TRBV7-3 and J usage is TRBJ2-1; possibly TRBD1 for D (5 bases). CDR1 is SGHTA, CDR2 FQGTGA, per germline. The CDR3 is 16 amino acids. Trimming cost V 4 bases and J 0 bases, with 13 bases left between them. CDR3 sequence (DNA): TGTGCCAGCAGCTCCTACAGGTCTAGCTCCTACAATGAGCAGTTCTTC. Protein sequence: CASSSYRSSSYNEQFF.

The chain joins TRBV12-2 to TRBJ2-7; the D call TRBD2 from the table was never checked on the DNA. TRBV12-2 is deemed a pseudogene. This CDR3 region has 17 residues. CDR3 in DNA: TGTGCAAGTCGCCCCCGGAGGTTTAGCGGGAGGAACTACGAGCAGTACTTC. It encodes CASRPRRFSGRNYEQYF.

This rearrangement joins TRBV15 to TRBJ2-5; a possible D gene is TRBD2 (6 bases). This CDR3 is built from 14 residues. Germline V gene sequence: CDR1 LNHNV, CDR2 YYDKDF (reference sequence). V was pared by 3 bases and J by 7 bases, with 15 bases between. CDR3 nucleotides: TGTGCCACCAGCAGGGGCGGGAAAGTCGGGACCCAGTACTTC. Translating it yields CATSRGGKVGTQYF.

The chain has TRBV5-4 and TRBJ2-2; possible D gene TRBD2, 6 bases. The CDR3 has 15 amino acids. Trimming shortened V by 2 bases and J by 4 bases, and 12 bases separated the two germline ends. CDR1 SGHNT and CDR2 YYREEE come from the germline V gene (reference sequence). The CDR3 is CASSFGGTVTGELFF. The DNA for the CDR3 is TGTGCCAGCAGCTTTGGCGGGACTGTCACCGGGGAGCTGTTTTTT.

V gene TRBV5-1 combines with J gene TRBJ2-3; possible D gene TRBD2, 6 bases. In germline, CDR1 is SGHRS, CDR2 YFSETQ. The CDR3 extends over 15 amino acids. Trimming removed 2 bases at V and 1 base at J, with 11 bases between. CDR3 DNA sequence: TGCGCCAGCAGCTTCTTGGGGGGAGGCACAGATACGCAGTATTTT. Encoded protein: CASSFLGGGTDTQYF.

The rearrangement uses TRBV7-2 and TRBJ2-1; 8 bases match TRBD1. This CDR3 spans 19 amino acids. The junction had 14 bases not matched to a gene; V was cut back by 4 bases and J by 0 bases. Per germline, CDR1 SGHTA and CDR2 FQGNSA. The CDR3 loop reads CASSSDRAPRKSSYNEQFF. CDR3 in DNA: TGTGCCAGCAGCTCGGACAGGGCACCTCGCAAGAGCTCCTACAATGAGCAGTTCTTC. The full variable domain, its missing parts supplied by reference TRBV7-2 and TRBJ2-1, is GAGVSQSPSNKVTEKGKDVELRCDPISGHTALYWYRQSLGQGLEFLIYFQGNSAPDKSGLPSDRFSAERTGGSVSTLTIQRTQQEDSAVYLCASSSDRAPRKSSYNEQFFGPGTRLTVL.

The rearrangement joins TRBV6-2 or TRBV6-3 to TRBJ2-1; tentative D call: TRBD2 (7 bases). CDR3 length: 14 amino acids. Germline-derived CDR1 and CDR2 are MNHEY and SVGEGT. V was trimmed by 6 bases and J by 12 bases, leaving 21 bases between them. This CDR3 is CASSPSSEGEGQFF. CDR3 nucleotide sequence: TGTGCCAGCAGCCCATCTAGCGAGGGGGAGGGGCAGTTCTTC.

This chain connects TRBV4-3 to TRBJ2-1; D remains unclear. This CDR3 has 13 residues. Germline assignment: CDR1 LGHNA and CDR2 YSLEER. V lost 0 bases, J lost 10 bases, and 10 bases lay in between. The DNA of the CDR3 is TGCGCCAGCAGCCAAGACCCAGTCCCCGAGCAGTTCTTC. Protein product: CASSQDPVPEQFF.

The rearrangement uses TRBV7-3 and TRBJ2-5; 13 nucleotides agree with TRBD2. Trimming cost V 2 bases and J 6 bases; bases outside gene matches: 3. CDR3 length: 15 residues. Germline V gene lookup returns CDR1 SGHTA and CDR2 FQGTGA. The DNA of the CDR3 is TGTGCCAGCAGCTTAGGACTAGCGGGAGTGCAGACCCAGTACTTC. Its protein is CASSLGLAGVQTQYF.

This sequence joins TRBV28 and TRBJ1-5, with D possibly matching TRBD1 (5 bases). This CDR3 is built from 12 residues. CDR1 and CDR2 from the germline V gene are MDHEN and SYDVKM. The V and J ends lost 10 bases and 9 bases respectively, with 16 bases between them. This CDR3 reads CATRDSSRPQHF. Here the CDR3 DNA reads TGTGCCACCCGGGACTCCTCCAGGCCCCAGCATTTT.

The V gene is TRBV30, the J gene TRBJ2-3; 7 nucleotides match TRBD2. Trimming cost V 1 base and J 5 bases; bases outside gene matches: 9. Germline assignment: CDR1 GTSNPN and CDR2 SVGIG (reference sequence). The CDR3 totals 15 residues. The CDR3 is CAWSGGSVGEDTQYF. The CDR3 DNA is TGTGCCTGGAGTGGCGGGAGTGTTGGAGAAGATACGCAGTATTTT.

This clone has a single count. The gene calls are TRBV15 and TRBJ2-7; TRBD2 aligns across 9 bases. Germline V CDR1 and CDR2: LNHNV, YYDKDF (reference sequence). The CDR3 loop spans 17 amino acids. The V gene end was trimmed by 2 bases and the J gene end by 2 bases; junction bases not matched to a gene: 10. The CDR3 DNA reads TGTGCCACCAGCAGATTCGACGGGACTAGCTTTACCTACGAGCAGTACTTC. Translating gives CATSRFDGTSFTYEQYF.

The rearrangement joins TRBV7-2 to TRBJ2-5; 9 bases line up with TRBD2. Germline V gene data show CDR1 as SGHTA and CDR2 as FQGNSA. V was pared by 6 bases and J by 5 bases, with 7 bases of the junction left unmatched. CDR3 size: 14 residues. The CDR3 sequence: CASSPIAGDETQYF. The CDR3 DNA follows: TGTGCCAGCAGTCCTATAGCGGGAGACGAGACCCAGTACTTC. The full variable domain, in which reference TRBV7-2 and TRBJ2-5 provide the parts outside the CDR3, is GAGVSQSPSNKVTEKGKDVELRCDPISGHTALYWYRQSLGQGLEFLIYFQGNSAPDKSGLPSDRFSAERTGGSVSTLTIQRTQQEDSAVYLCASSPIAGDETQYFGPGTRLLVL.

V is TRBV5-1 and J is TRBJ1-1, with 7 positions matching TRBD1. The CDR3 is 13 residues long. The V gene end was trimmed by 4 bases and the J gene end by 10 bases; junction bases not matched to a gene: 10. Germline-derived CDR1 and CDR2 are SGHRS and YFSETQ. The CDR3 region has the DNA TGCGCCAGCAGCCGCGTAACAGGGGAGACAGCTTTCTTT. This gives the protein CASSRVTGETAFF. The full variable domain, in which reference TRBV5-1 and TRBJ1-1 provide the parts outside the CDR3, is KAGVTQTPRYLIKTRGQQVTLSCSPISGHRSVSWYQQTPGQGLQFLFEYFSETQRNKGNFPGRFSGRQFSNSRSEMNVSTLELGDSALYLCASSRVTGETAFFGQGTRLTVV.

This sequence joins TRBV5-1 and TRBJ2-7, with a possible D match to TRBD2 (5 bases). CDR1 SGHRS and CDR2 YFSETQ come from the germline V gene. The CDR3 loop spans 13 amino acids. Deletions cut 6 bases from V and 0 bases from J, with 10 bases between. Written as DNA, the CDR3 is TGCGCCAGCAACCGAGGGAGCTCCTACGAGCAGTACTTC. Encoded protein: CASNRGSSYEQYF.

The chain joins TRBV7-8 to TRBJ1-1, with 7 bases lining up with TRBD1. J lost 10 bases, V lost 2 bases, and 7 bases had no gene match. The germline CDR1 and CDR2 sequences are SGHVS and FQNEAQ. This CDR3 spans 13 amino acids. For the CDR3, the DNA is TGTGCCAGCAGCTTATCAGGGGGGTCATCAGCTTTCTTT. Residues: CASSLSGGSSAFF.

The chain uses TRBV15 and TRBJ1-2; no reliable D call. CDR3 length: 16 amino acids. Germline V gene lookup returns CDR1 LNHNV and CDR2 YYDKDF (reference sequence). Trimming took off 0 bases at V and 4 bases at J, with 15 bases between the two ends. The CDR3 DNA is TGTGCCACCAGCAGAGATGGGCAGGTTCGGCTCTATGGCTACACCTTC. Translation: CATSRDGQVRLYGYTF.

This clone is a singleton in its sample. The chain carries TRBV20-1 and TRBJ1-4; no clear D gene. Germline-derived CDR1 and CDR2 are DFQATT and SNEGSKA (reference sequence). V was trimmed by 4 bases and J by 8 bases, leaving 8 bases between them. This CDR3 has 11 residues. The CDR3 spells CSAMANEKLFF. The CDR3 DNA follows: TGCAGTGCTATGGCAAACGAAAAACTGTTTTTT.

The V call is TRBV11-3, the J call TRBJ2-7; 11 bases match TRBD1. The V gene end was trimmed by 0 bases and the J gene end by 3 bases; junction bases not matched to a gene: 7. Germline CDR1 is SGHNT and CDR2 is YENEEA. The CDR3 consists of 17 residues. The CDR3 region is CASSLDTEGTGGYEQYF. The CDR3, as DNA: TGTGCCAGCAGCTTAGATACTGAAGGGACAGGGGGCTACGAGCAGTACTTC. Combining the CDR3 with reference TRBV11-3 and TRBJ2-7 gives the whole variable domain EAGVVQSPRYKIIEKKQPVAFWCNPISGHNTLYWYLQNLGQGPELLIRYENEEAVDDSQLPKDRFSAERLKGVDSTLKIQPAELGDSAVYLCASSLDTEGTGGYEQYFGPGTRLTVT.

This clone was counted once. The chain couples TRBV7-9 to TRBJ2-2, with D maybe TRBD2 (5 bases). The CDR3 runs 14 residues. Trimming removed 4 bases at V and 6 bases at J, with 12 bases between. Germline assignment: CDR1 SEHNR and CDR2 FQNEAQ (reference sequence). The CDR3 region has the DNA TGTGCCAGCAGCTCCTATCTAGCAGCCGGGGAGCTGTTTTTT. Protein product: CASSSYLAAGELFF.

This chain links TRBV27 with TRBJ2-1; a weak D match, TRBD2 (6 bases). CDR3 length: 13 amino acids. CDR1 and CDR2 (germline): MNHEY, SMNVEV (reference sequence). Trimming took off 5 bases at V and 4 bases at J, with 9 bases between the two ends. The CDR3 here is CASSPGTYNEQFF. The CDR3 nucleotides are TGTGCCAGCAGTCCGGGGACTTACAATGAGCAGTTCTTC.

The CDR3, as DNA: TGCGCCAGCAGCCAAGATACAGCGAACACTGAAGCTTTCTTT. Translated, it gives CASSQDTANTEAFF. The rearrangement joins TRBV4-3 to TRBJ1-1, with D unresolved. Germline lookup yields CDR1 LGHNA and CDR2 YSLEER. The V end lost 0 bases, the J end lost 1 base, and 6 bases lay between the germline ends. The CDR3 sequence is 14 residues long.